A single sample gave rise to the 14 T cell receptor beta chains below, sequenced in a study of T cells in Graves' hyperthyroidism and ophthalmopathy. Amplified TCR beta CDR3 regions came from RNA transcripts. The HTBI primer set was used in a first-round RT-PCR of the TCR CDR3. TCRdb independently ran MiXCR on the multiplex PCR reads; one entry per CDR3 protein. Among around 800,000 distinct CDR3 sequences listed, about 38% were seen once. What was sequenced was blood. All receptors come from a young man with Graves' hyperthyroidism.

This clonotype has a count of ten or more. The chain joins TRBV7-2 to TRBJ1-2; D is ambiguous. This CDR3 is 16 amino acids long. Trimming took 0 bases from V and 0 from J, leaving 11 bases between them. Germline assignment: CDR1 SGHTA and CDR2 FQGNSA. The CDR3 reads CASSLALGSPNYGYTF. CDR3 nucleotide sequence: TGTGCCAGCAGCTTAGCTTTGGGTTCTCCTAACTATGGCTACACCTTC.

This clonotype has ten or more counts. The junction differs from germline at one of its ends, possibly a read error. The genes are TRBV5-1 and TRBJ1-1; tentative D call: TRBD1 (5 bases). The CDR3 runs 13 residues. Germline CDR1 and CDR2: SGHRS and YFSETQ. CDR3 loop: CASSLGTETEAFF. Here the CDR3 DNA reads TGTGCCAGCAGCTTAGGGACCGAAACTGAAGCTTTCTTT.

On this clonotype: This sequence may be a read error, since a much larger clone differs from it by one base. The CDR3 DNA is TGTGCCAGCAGTGAAGGAGGGACGGCCAGCGTCCTGACTTTC. Translating it yields CASSEGGTASVLTF. The genes are TRBV2 and TRBJ2-6; tentatively, D is TRBD1 or TRBD2 (5 bases each). Per the germline V gene, CDR1 is SNHLY and CDR2 is FYNNEI. The CDR3 consists of 14 residues. Variable domain in full (rest from reference TRBV2 and TRBJ2-6): EPEVTQTPSHQVTQMGQEVILRCVPISNHLYFYWYRQILGQKVEFLVSFYNNEISEKSEIFDDQFSVERPDGSNFTLKIRSTKLEDSAMYFCASSEGGTASVLTFGAGSRLTVL.

This clonotype was recorded at least ten times. This chain uses TRBV15 with TRBJ1-1; D gene unclear. CDR1 and CDR2 (germline): LNHNV, YYDKDF (reference sequence). This CDR3 has 12 amino acids. Trimming took 9 bases from V and 4 from J, leaving 12 bases between them. This CDR3 reads CATRALSTEAFF. CDR3 bases: TGTGCCACTCGGGCTCTGAGCACTGAAGCTTTCTTT. Full variable domain (missing parts from reference TRBV15 and TRBJ1-1): DAMVIQNPRYQVTQFGKPVTLSCSQTLNHNVMYWYQQKSSQAPKLLFHYYDKDFNNEADTPDNFQSRRPNTSFCFLDIRSPGLGDTAMYLCATRALSTEAFFGQGTRLTVV.

This clonotype was seen a handful of times. An end of the junction differs from the germline gene, which may be a read error. This sequence joins TRBV7-9 and TRBJ2-7; tentatively, D is TRBD2 (6 bases). Per the germline V gene, CDR1 is SEHNR and CDR2 is FQNEAQ (reference sequence). The CDR3 covers 17 residues. In DNA form, the CDR3 reads TGCGCCAGCAGCCAAGATAGGGGACTCTCACACCTTGACGAGCAGTACTTC. Its protein is CASSQDRGLSHLDEQYF.

This sequence joins TRBV9 and TRBJ1-1, with TRBD1 matching 8 bases. The CDR3 length is 15 residues. The V and J ends lost 0 bases and 4 bases, in that order; junction bases with no gene match: 5. Germline values: CDR1 SGDLS, CDR2 YYNGEE. Written as DNA, the CDR3 is TGTGCCAGCAGCGTAGAAGACAGGGGAGGCACTGAAGCTTTCTTT. This gives the protein CASSVEDRGGTEAFF.

The chain couples TRBV6-5 to TRBJ2-5; a weak D match, TRBD2 (5 bases). Germline-derived CDR1 and CDR2 are MNHEY and SVGAGI. Trimming took 5 bases from V and 4 from J, leaving 17 bases between them. The length of the CDR3 is 15 residues. The CDR3 DNA is TGTGCCAGCAGTCACCCGACCGGGAATTTAGAGACCCAGTACTTC. As protein: CASSHPTGNLETQYF.

This clonotype came up a few times. The gene calls are TRBV19 and TRBJ2-7; D is undetermined. V was cut by 6 bases and J by 0 bases, with 12 bases left in between. The germline V gene encodes CDR1 LNHDA and CDR2 SQIVND (reference sequence). This CDR3 has 14 amino acids. The CDR3: CASSASWGSYEQYF. The CDR3, as DNA: TGTGCCAGTAGCGCTTCCTGGGGCTCCTACGAGCAGTACTTC.

CDR3 amino acids: CASSRLTGGTFF. CDR3 nucleotide sequence: TGTGCCAGCAGTCGCCTGACAGGGGGGACTTTCTTT. This chain links TRBV9 with TRBJ1-1; 9 bases are a match to TRBD1. The trim removed 5 bases at V and 12 bases at J, leaving 8 bases unmatched. Germline assignment: CDR1 SGDLS and CDR2 YYNGEE. The CDR3 is 12 amino acids. The full variable domain, completed using reference TRBV9 and TRBJ1-1, is DSGVTQTPKHLITATGQRVTLRCSPRSGDLSVYWYQQSLDQGLQFLIQYYNGEERAKGNILERFSAQQFPDLHSELNLSSLELGDSALYFCASSRLTGGTFFGQGTRLTVV.

This clonotype turned up a few times. The V call is TRBV20-1, the J call TRBJ2-5, with D possibly matching TRBD1 (5 bases). The CDR3 sequence is 12 residues long. CDR1 and CDR2 from the germline V gene are DFQATT and SNEGSKA (reference sequence). Trimming took off 7 bases at V and 5 bases at J, with 14 bases between the two ends. The CDR3 coding sequence is TGCAGTGACACAGGTTCCGGTGAGACCCAGTACTTC. It specifies CSDTGSGETQYF.

In its sample, this clonotype was seen many times. This chain joins TRBV7-2 and TRBJ1-5; D perhaps matches TRBD1 (5 bases). Per the germline V gene, CDR1 is SGHTA and CDR2 is FQGNSA. The V end was cut by 1 base, the J end by 6 bases, with 13 bases between. The CDR3 loop spans 15 amino acids. The CDR3 DNA reads as TGTGCCAGCAGCTTAGGGCAGGGTGGCGCTCAGCCCCAGCATTTT. The encoded protein is CASSLGQGGAQPQHF.

A word on this clonotype: A read error may produce the germline difference seen at one junction end. CDR3 residues: CASSYQGEWEKLFF. The CDR3 DNA reads as TGTGCCAGCAGCTACCAGGGGGAATGGGAAAAACTGTTTTTT. The chain couples TRBV5-3 to TRBJ1-4; 7 bases align to TRBD1. TRBV5-3 is an ORF; its function is uncertain. This CDR3 has 14 amino acids.

The chain employs TRBV5-1 and TRBJ1-1, with D perhaps TRBD1 (6 bases). The CDR3 is 15 residues long. Deletions cut 0 bases from V and 0 bases from J, with 9 bases between. Per the germline V gene, CDR1 is SGHRS and CDR2 is YFSETQ. The CDR3: CASSLVPGVNTEAFF. The CDR3 nucleotides read TGCGCCAGCAGCTTGGTCCCAGGGGTGAACACTGAAGCTTTCTTT.

The V call is TRBV20-1, the J call TRBJ1-5; tentatively, D is TRBD1 (6 bases). The germline V gene encodes CDR1 DFQATT and CDR2 SNEGSKA (reference sequence). The V end was cut by 5 bases, the J end by 0 bases, with 11 bases between. The CDR3 totals 14 residues. CDR3 bases: TGCAGTGCTCAGGGGTTGGATAGCAATCAGCCCCAGCATTTT. This codes for CSAQGLDSNQPQHF.